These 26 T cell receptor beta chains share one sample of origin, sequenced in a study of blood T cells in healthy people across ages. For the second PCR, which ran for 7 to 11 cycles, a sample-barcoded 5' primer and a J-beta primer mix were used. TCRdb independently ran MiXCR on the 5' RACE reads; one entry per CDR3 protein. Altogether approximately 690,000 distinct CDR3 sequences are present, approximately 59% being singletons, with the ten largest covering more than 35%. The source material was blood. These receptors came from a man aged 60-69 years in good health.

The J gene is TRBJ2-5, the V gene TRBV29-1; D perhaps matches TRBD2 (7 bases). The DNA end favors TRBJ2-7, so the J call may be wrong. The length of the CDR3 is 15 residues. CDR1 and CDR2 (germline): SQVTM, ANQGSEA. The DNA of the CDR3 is TGCAGCGTTGGGCCTCCTGGGCGGGGGCCCAACGAGCAGTACTTC. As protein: CSVGPPGRGPNEQYF.

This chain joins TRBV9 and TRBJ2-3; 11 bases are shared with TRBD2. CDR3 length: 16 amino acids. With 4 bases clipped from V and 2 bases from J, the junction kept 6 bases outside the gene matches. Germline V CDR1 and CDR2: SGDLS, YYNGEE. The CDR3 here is CASSISGGANTDTQYF. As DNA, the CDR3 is TGTGCCAGCAGCATTAGCGGGGGGGCGAACACAGATACGCAGTATTTT.

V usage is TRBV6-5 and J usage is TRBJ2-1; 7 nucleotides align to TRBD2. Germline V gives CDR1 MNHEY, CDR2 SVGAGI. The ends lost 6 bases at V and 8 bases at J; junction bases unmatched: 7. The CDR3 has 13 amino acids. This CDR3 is CASRETSRDEQFF. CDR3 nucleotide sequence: TGTGCCAGCAGGGAGACTAGCAGGGATGAGCAGTTCTTC.

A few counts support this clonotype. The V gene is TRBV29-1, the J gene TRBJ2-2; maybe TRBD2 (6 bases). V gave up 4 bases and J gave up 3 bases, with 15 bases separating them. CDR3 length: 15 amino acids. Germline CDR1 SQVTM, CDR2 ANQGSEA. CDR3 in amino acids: CSVAGVQPDTGELFF. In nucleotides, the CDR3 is TGCAGCGTTGCGGGGGTGCAGCCCGACACCGGGGAGCTGTTTTTT.

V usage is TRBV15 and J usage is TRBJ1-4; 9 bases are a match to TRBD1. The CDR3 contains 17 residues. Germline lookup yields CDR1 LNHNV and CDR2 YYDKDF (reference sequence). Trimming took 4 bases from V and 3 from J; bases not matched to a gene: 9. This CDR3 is CATSTWTGAVANEKLFF. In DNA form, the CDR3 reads TGTGCCACCAGCACTTGGACAGGGGCGGTAGCTAATGAAAAACTGTTTTTT.

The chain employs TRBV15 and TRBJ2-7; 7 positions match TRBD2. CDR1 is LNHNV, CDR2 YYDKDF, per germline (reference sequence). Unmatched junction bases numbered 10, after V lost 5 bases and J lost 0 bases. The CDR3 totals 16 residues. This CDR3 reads CATSPLGLAGSYEQYF. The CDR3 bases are TGTGCCACCAGCCCCCTCGGGTTAGCGGGCTCCTACGAGCAGTACTTC.

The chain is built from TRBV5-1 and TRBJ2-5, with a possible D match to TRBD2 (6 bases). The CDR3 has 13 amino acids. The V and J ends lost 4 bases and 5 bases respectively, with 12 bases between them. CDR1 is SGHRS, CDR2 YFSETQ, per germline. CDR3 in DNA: TGCGCCAGCAGCATGGGAGCGGGCGAGACCCAGTACTTC. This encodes CASSMGAGETQYF.

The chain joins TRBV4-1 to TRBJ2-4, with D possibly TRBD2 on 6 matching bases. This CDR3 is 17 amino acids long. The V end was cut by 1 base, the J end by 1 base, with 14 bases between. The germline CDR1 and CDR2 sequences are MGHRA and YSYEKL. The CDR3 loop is CASSQGRQAGAKNIQYF. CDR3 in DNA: TGCGCCAGCAGCCAAGGGCGGCAGGCGGGGGCCAAAAACATTCAGTACTTC.

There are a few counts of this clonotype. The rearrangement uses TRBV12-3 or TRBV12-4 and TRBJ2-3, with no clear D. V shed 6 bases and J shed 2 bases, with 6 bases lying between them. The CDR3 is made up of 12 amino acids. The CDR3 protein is CASRPHTDTQYF. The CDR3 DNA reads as TGTGCCAGCAGGCCACACACAGATACGCAGTATTTT.

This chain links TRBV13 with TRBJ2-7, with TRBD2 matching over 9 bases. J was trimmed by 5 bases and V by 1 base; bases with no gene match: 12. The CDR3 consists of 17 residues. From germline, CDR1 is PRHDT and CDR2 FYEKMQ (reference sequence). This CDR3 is CASSLEGTGGGAHEQYF. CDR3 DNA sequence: TGTGCCAGCAGCTTAGAAGGCACGGGCGGGGGGGCCCACGAGCAGTACTTC.

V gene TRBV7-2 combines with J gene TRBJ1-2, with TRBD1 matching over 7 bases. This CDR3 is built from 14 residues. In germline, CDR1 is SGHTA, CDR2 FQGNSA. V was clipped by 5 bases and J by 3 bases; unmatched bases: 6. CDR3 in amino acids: CASSTQGEDYGYTF. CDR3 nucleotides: TGTGCCAGCAGCACGCAGGGGGAGGACTATGGCTACACCTTC. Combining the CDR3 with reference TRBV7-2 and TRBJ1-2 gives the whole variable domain GAGVSQSPSNKVTEKGKDVELRCDPISGHTALYWYRQSLGQGLEFLIYFQGNSAPDKSGLPSDRFSAERTGGSVSTLTIQRTQQEDSAVYLCASSTQGEDYGYTFGSGTRLTVV.

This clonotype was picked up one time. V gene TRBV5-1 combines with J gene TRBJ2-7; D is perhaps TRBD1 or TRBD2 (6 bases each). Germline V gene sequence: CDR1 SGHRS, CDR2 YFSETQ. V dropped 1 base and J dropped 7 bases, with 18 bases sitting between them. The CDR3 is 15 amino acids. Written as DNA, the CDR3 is TGCGCCAGCAGCTTGTTGGAGGGGGGAGGCAAAGAGCAGTACTTC. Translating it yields CASSLLEGGGKEQYF.

For the CDR3, the DNA is TGCGCCAGCAGCTTGGAGGGGACCTACGCAGATACGCAGTATTTT. Translation gives CASSLEGTYADTQYF. The chain employs TRBV5-1 and TRBJ2-3; either TRBD1 or TRBD2 may fit D (5 bases each). V lost 0 bases and J 4 bases, leaving 12 bases between the germline ends. The CDR3 is 15 amino acids. CDR1 SGHRS and CDR2 YFSETQ come from the germline V gene.

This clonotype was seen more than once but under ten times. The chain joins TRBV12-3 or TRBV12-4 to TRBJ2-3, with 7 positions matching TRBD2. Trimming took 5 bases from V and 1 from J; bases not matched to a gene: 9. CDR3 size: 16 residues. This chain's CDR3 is CASSQGLVYGTDTQYF. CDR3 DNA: TGTGCCAGCAGTCAAGGACTAGTTTACGGCACAGATACGCAGTATTTT.

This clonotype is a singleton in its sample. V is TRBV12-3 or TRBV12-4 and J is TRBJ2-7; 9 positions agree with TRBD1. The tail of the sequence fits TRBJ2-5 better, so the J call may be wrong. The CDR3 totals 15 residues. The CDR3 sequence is CASSEPGQGKETQYF. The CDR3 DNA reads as TGTGCCAGCAGTGAACCGGGACAGGGTAAAGAGACCCAGTACTTC.

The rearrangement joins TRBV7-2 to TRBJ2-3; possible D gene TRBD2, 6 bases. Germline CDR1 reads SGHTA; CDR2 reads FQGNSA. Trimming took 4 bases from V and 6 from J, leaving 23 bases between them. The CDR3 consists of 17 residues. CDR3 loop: CASSYRDSPLVADTQYF. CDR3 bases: TGTGCCAGCAGCTACCGGGACTCGCCCCTGGTTGCGGATACGCAGTATTTT.

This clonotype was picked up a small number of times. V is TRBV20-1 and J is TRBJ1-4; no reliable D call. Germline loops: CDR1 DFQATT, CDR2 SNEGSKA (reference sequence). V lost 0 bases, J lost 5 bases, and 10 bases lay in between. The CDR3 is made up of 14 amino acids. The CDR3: CSAREASTNEKLFF. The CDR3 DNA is TGCAGTGCTAGAGAGGCGTCTACAAATGAAAAACTGTTTTTT.

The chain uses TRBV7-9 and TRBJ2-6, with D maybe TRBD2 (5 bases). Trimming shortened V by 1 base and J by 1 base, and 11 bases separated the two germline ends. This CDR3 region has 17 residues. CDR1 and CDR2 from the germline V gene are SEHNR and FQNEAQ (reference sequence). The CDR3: CASSLVGRTSGANVLTF. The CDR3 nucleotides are TGTGCCAGCAGCTTAGTCGGACGGACTTCTGGGGCCAACGTCCTGACTTTC.

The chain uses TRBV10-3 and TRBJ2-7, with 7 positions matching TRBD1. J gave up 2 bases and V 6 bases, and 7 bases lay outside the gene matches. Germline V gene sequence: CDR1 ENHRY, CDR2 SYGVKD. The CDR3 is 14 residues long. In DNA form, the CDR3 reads TGTGCCATCAGGCAACAGGGGACGGCCTACGAGCAGTACTTC. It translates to CAIRQQGTAYEQYF.

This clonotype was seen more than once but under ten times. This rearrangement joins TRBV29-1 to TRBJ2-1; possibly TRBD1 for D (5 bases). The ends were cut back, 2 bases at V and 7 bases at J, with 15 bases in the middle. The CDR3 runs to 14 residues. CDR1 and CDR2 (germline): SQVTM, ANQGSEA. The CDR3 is CSVEKQGGSNEQFF. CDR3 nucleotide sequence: TGCAGCGTTGAAAAGCAGGGTGGATCGAATGAGCAGTTCTTC.

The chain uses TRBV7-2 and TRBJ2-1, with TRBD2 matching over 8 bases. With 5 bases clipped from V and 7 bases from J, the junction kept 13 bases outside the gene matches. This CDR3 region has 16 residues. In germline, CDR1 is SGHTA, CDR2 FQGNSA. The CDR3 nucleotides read TGTGCCAGCAGCCCCCAGGGGCGGGGGGTAACTAATGAGCAGTTCTTC. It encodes CASSPQGRGVTNEQFF.

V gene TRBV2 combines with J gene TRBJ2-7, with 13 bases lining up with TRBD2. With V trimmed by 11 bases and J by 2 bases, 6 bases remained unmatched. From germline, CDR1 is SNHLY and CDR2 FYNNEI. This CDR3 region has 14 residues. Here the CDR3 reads CACGLAGVAYEQYF. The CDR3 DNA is TGTGCCTGCGGACTAGCGGGGGTCGCCTACGAGCAGTACTTC.

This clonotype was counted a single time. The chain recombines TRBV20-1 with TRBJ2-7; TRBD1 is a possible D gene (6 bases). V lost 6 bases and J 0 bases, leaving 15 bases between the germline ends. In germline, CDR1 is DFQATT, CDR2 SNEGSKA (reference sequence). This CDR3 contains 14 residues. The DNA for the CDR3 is TGCAGTGCCCGGACAGAACGAAGCTCCTACGAGCAGTACTTC. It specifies CSARTERSSYEQYF.

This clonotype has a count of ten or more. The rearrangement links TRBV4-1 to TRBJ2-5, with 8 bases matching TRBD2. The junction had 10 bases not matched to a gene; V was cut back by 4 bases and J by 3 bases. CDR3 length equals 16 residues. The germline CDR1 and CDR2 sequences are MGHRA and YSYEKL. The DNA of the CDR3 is TGCGCCAGCAGCCCTCAGGTAGCAGCGGGGGAAGAGACCCAGTACTTC. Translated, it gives CASSPQVAAGEETQYF.

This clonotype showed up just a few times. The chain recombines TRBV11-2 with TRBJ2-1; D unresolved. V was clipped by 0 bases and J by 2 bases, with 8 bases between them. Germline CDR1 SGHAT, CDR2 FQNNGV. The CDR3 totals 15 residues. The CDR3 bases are TGTGCCAGCAGCTTAGACCTAATGACCTACAATGAGCAGTTCTTC. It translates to CASSLDLMTYNEQFF.

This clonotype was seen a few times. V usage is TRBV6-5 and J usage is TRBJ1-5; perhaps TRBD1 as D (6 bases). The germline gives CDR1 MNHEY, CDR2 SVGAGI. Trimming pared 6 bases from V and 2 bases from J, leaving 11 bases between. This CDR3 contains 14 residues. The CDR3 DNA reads TGTGCCAGCAGGGTCCCAGGGGGCAATCAGCCCCAGCATTTT. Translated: CASRVPGGNQPQHF.